The subject of this entry is one T cell receptor (beta chain). Its target is not known. Primers for the PCR totalled 60 Vbeta and 13 Jbeta. The assay was immunoSEQ multiplex PCR, and TCRdb's table has in-frame clones only and misses some. The table has approximately 170,000 clones, around 79% seen once. The data were obtained in a study of cytomegalovirus exposure and HLA in healthy donors. Study results and caveats: Many donors shared some public TCRs, even though most TCR sequences were rare.

The CDR3 runs to 15 residues. Germline values: CDR1 MNHNS, CDR2 SASEGT. V was pared by 2 bases and J by 6 bases, with 17 bases between. The chain links TRBV6-1 to TRBJ2-7, with D tentatively TRBD1 (5 bases). Sequenced input: PBMCs. This receptor was taken from a woman younger than 35 in good health and CMV-seronegative. The DNA of the CDR3 is TGTGCCAGCAGTGAATTGGGGCAGGCCTGGGGCGAGCAGTACTTC. Translation gives CASSELGQAWGEQYF.